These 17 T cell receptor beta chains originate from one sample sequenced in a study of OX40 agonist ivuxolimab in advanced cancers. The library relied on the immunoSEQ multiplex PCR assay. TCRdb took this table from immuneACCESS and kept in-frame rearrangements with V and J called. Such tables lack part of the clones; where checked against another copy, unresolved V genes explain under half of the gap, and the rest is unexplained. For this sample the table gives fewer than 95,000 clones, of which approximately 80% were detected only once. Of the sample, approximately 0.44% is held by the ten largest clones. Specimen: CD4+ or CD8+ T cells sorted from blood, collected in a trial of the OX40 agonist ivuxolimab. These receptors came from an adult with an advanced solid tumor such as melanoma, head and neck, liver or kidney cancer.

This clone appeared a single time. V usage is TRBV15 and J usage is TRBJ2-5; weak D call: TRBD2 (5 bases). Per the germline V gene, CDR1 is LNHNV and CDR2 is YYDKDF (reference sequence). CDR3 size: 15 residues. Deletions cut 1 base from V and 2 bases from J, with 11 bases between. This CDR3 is CATSRGAVGQETQYF. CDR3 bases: TGTGCCACCAGCAGAGGAGCGGTAGGGCAAGAGACCCAGTACTTC.

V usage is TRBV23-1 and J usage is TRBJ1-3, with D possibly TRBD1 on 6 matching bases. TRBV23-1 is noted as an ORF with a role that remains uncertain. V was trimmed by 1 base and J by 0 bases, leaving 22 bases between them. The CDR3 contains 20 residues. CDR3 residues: CASSQFPGTTLFYSGNTIYF. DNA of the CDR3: TGCGCCAGCAGTCAATTCCCTGGGACAACTCTTTTTTACTCTGGAAACACCATATATTTT.

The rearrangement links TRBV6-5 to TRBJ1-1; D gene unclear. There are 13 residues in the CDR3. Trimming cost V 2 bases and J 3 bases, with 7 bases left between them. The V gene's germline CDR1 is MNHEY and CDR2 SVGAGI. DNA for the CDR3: TGTGCCAGCAGTTACAGGGAGGACACTGAAGCTTTCTTT. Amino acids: CASSYREDTEAFF.

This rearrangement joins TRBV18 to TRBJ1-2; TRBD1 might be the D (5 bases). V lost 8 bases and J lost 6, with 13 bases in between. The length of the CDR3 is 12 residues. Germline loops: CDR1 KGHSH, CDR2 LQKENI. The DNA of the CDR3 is TGTGCCAGCACCCAGGGCCGCGATGGCTACACCTTC. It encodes CASTQGRDGYTF.

CDR3 sequence reads: CASTLQGTGGAGYTF. CDR3 nucleotide sequence: TGTGCCAGCACCCTTCAGGGGACAGGGGGGGCGGGCTACACCTTC. V and J are TRBV5-4 and TRBJ1-2; 11 bases fit TRBD1. The trim removed 6 bases at V and 8 bases at J, leaving 12 bases unmatched. CDR3 size: 15 residues. CDR1 SGHNT and CDR2 YYREEE come from the germline V gene (reference sequence).

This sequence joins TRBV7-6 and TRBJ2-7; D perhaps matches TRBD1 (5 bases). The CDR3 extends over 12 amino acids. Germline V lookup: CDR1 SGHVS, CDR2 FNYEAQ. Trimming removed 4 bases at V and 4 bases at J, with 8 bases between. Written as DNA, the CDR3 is TGTGCCAGCAGCTCGACAGCGTACGAGCAGTACTTC. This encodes CASSSTAYEQYF.

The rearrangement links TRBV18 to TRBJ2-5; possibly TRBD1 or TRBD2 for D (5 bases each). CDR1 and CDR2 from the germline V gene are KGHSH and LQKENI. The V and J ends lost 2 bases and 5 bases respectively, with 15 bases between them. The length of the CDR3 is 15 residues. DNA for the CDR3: TGTGCCAGCTCACCATCTCCAGGGACCAAGGAGACCCAGTACTTC. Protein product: CASSPSPGTKETQYF.

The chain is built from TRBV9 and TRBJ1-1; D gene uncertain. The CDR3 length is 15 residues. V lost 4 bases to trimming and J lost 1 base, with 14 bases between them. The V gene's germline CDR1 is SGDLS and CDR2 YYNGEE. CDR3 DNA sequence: TGTGCCAGCAGCCCCAGGACGTTTAAGAACACTGAAGCTTTCTTT. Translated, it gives CASSPRTFKNTEAFF.

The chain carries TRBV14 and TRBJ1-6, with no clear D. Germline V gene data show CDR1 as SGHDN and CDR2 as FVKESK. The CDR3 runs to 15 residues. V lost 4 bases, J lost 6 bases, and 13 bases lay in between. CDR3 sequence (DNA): TGTGCCAGCAGCCGAATCGGGTTAGGTAATTCACCCCTCCACTTT. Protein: CASSRIGLGNSPLHF.

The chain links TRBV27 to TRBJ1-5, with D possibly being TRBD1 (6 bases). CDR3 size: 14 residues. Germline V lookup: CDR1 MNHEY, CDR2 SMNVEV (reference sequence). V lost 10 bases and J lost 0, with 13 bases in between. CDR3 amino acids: CANPTGASNQPQHF. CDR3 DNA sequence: TGTGCCAACCCCACGGGGGCTAGCAATCAGCCCCAGCATTTT.

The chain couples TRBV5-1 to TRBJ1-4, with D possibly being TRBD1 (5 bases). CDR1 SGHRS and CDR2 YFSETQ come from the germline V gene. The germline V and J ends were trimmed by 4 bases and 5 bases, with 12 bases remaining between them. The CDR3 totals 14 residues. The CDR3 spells CASSTGTGNEKLFF. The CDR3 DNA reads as TGCGCCAGCAGCACTGGGACGGGAAATGAAAAACTGTTTTTT.

The CDR3 reads CASSLSRYGYTF. The CDR3 DNA follows: TGTGCCAGCAGTTTATCGCGCTATGGCTACACCTTC. V gene TRBV28 combines with J gene TRBJ1-2; D not resolved. CDR1 is MDHEN and CDR2 is SYDVKM in the germline V gene. V shed 1 base and J shed 4 bases, with 4 bases lying between them. This CDR3 contains 12 residues.

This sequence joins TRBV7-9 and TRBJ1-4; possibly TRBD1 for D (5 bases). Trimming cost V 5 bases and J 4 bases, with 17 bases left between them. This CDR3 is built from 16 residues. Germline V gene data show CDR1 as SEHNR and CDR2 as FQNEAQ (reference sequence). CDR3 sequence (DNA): TGTGCCAGCAGCGCAACCGTGGGGGGGATTAATGAAAAACTGTTTTTT. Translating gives CASSATVGGINEKLFF.

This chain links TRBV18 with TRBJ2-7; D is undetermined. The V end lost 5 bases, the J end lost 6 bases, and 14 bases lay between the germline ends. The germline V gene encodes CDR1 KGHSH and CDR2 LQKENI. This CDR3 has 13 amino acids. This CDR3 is CASSFDYTSEQYF. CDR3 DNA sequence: TGTGCCAGCTCATTCGATTATACAAGCGAGCAGTACTTC.

This chain's CDR3 is CASSSGGYTDTQYF. The CDR3 nucleotides read TGCGCCAGCAGCTCCGGGGGGTACACAGATACGCAGTATTTT. The chain has TRBV5-1 and TRBJ2-3, with 7 bases identical to TRBD2. V lost 3 bases and J lost 2; bases outside the gene matches: 3. CDR3 length equals 14 residues. Germline assignment: CDR1 SGHRS and CDR2 YFSETQ. Looking up the rest from reference TRBV5-1 and TRBJ2-3 gives the full variable domain: KAGVTQTPRYLIKTRGQQVTLSCSPISGHRSVSWYQQTPGQGLQFLFEYFSETQRNKGNFPGRFSGRQFSNSRSEMNVSTLELGDSALYLCASSSGGYTDTQYFGPGTRLTVL.

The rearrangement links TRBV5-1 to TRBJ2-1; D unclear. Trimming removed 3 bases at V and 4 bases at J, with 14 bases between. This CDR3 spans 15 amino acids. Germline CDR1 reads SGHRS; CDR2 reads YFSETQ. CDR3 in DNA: TGCGCCAGCAGCTCCCGGGCCGCGGAGTACAATGAGCAGTTCTTC. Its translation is CASSSRAAEYNEQFF.

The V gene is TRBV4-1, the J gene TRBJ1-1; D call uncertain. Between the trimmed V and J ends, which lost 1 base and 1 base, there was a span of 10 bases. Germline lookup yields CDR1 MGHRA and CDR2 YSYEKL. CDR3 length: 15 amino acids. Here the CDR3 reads CASSQGFKTNTEAFF. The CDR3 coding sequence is TGCGCCAGCAGCCAAGGATTTAAAACGAACACTGAAGCTTTCTTT.